The source of this TCR beta chain is a study of a mutant IDH1 vaccine in newly diagnosed glioma. The overall study: Weeks 1, 3, 5, 7, 11, 15, 19 and 23 were when patients received their eight vaccinations. Pretreatment consisted of radiotherapy, temozolomide, or both, with most receiving both.

Time point reported: week 5, during vaccination. Topical imiquimod accompanied each vaccine dose, which consisted of 300 ug of mutant IDH1 20-mer peptide. Generated by immunoSEQ multiplex PCR, the TCRdb table keeps only in-frame clones and is missing some. The data show approximately 80,000 clones, about 91% seen once. On this clone: The antigen is undetermined.

This CDR3 is 11 amino acids long. The germline V gene encodes CDR1 MNHEY and CDR2 SVGAGI. V was shortened by 4 bases and J by 4 bases, with 4 bases between the two germline ends. The sample consisted of PBMCs, taken from a glioma patient whose treatment included an IDH1 peptide vaccine. The sequence was collected from a woman aged 45-65 years with glioma. The rearrangement joins TRBV6-5 to TRBJ1-2; no definite D call. The DNA of the CDR3 is TGTGCCAGCAGTTTTGGCTATGGCTACACCTTC. Its protein is CASSFGYGYTF.